Below are 4 T cell receptor beta chains sequenced from a single sample in a study of T-cell memory formation after mild COVID-19 listed by TCRdb under 2021. Libraries were built with 5' RACE. The sequencer listed for this sample is Illumina NovaSeq 6000. The public reads were run again by TCRdb, first through fastp at Q25 and then through MiXCR, and only productive beta chains were kept. A single entry per CDR3 protein holds the most common genes and DNA from its merged rows. The table for this sample lists hundreds of thousands of distinct CDR3 sequences; over 25% of them were counted only once. Roughly 12% of the sample is taken by the ten largest. The source material was PBMCs or a T cell subset sorted from them (not recorded which). The receptors derive from an adult woman who had mild COVID-19 (a few samples of this study predate the infection). The sample titles of this study are shuffled in the database, so cell type and time point are left out; the donor was told from shared clones.

This clonotype was recorded a few times. The chain combines TRBV9 with TRBJ1-5; 8 bases match TRBD1. The ends lost 4 bases at V and 1 base at J; junction bases unmatched: 4. Per the germline V gene, CDR1 is SGDLS and CDR2 is YYNGEE. The CDR3 is 15 residues long. CDR3 amino acids: CASSPTGVSNQPQHF. CDR3 bases: TGTGCCAGCAGCCCGACAGGGGTGAGCAATCAGCCCCAGCATTTT.

This clonotype appeared many times. The V gene is TRBV27, the J gene TRBJ2-7; D tentatively fits TRBD1 or TRBD2 (5 bases each). Germline CDR1 reads MNHEY; CDR2 reads SMNVEV (reference sequence). This CDR3 spans 14 amino acids. Trimming stripped 3 bases from V and 5 bases from J, with 14 bases between. CDR3 in amino acids: CASSFGASVNEQYF. The DNA of the CDR3 is TGTGCCAGCAGTTTCGGGGCTTCGGTCAACGAGCAGTACTTC.

This chain joins TRBV12-3 or TRBV12-4 and TRBJ1-3; no reliable D call. The CDR3 totals 14 residues. The ends were cut back, 4 bases at V and 5 bases at J, with 12 bases in the middle. This CDR3 is CASSSTDGRNTIYF. In DNA form, the CDR3 reads TGTGCCAGCAGTTCAACGGATGGGAGAAACACCATATATTTT.

This chain connects TRBV18 to TRBJ2-3, with TRBD2 matching 8 bases. CDR3 length: 15 amino acids. CDR1 and CDR2 (germline): KGHSH, LQKENI. V shed 3 bases and J 3 bases; nucleotides not matched to a gene: 5. In nucleotides, the CDR3 is TGTGCCAGCTCACCCGGGACTAGAGGTACAGATACGCAGTATTTT. Translation gives CASSPGTRGTDTQYF.